These 26 T cell receptor beta chains originate from one sample sequenced in a study of blood T cells in healthy people across ages. Using a J-beta primer mix together with a sample-barcoded 5' primer, a second PCR was run for about 6 to 12 cycles. A single record per CDR3 protein comes from TCRdb applying MiXCR to the 5' RACE reads. Of approximately 810,000 distinct CDR3 sequences in the sample, around 34% are singletons; the top ten hold 10% to 15%. The specimen sequenced was blood. These receptors originate from a man aged 18 to 29 in good health.

Turning to this clonotype: Possible read error: a much larger clone is one base away. This sequence joins TRBV4-1 and TRBJ1-2, with D possibly being TRBD1 (5 bases). With 1 base removed from V and 9 bases from J, the gap between germline ends came to 18 bases. Per the germline V gene, CDR1 is MGHRA and CDR2 is YSYEKL. This CDR3 contains 15 residues. The CDR3 sequence is CASSQVGAPPDSYTF. DNA of the CDR3: TGCGCCAGCAGCCAAGTTGGGGCGCCTCCGGATAGCTACACCTTC.

This clonotype was seen many times. V is TRBV12-3 or TRBV12-4 and J is TRBJ2-5; D unresolved. V shed 9 bases and J shed 4 bases, with 6 bases lying between them. The CDR3 has 10 residues. The CDR3 loop is CASGLETQYF. The CDR3 DNA reads as TGTGCCAGTGGCCTAGAGACCCAGTACTTC.

This clonotype was counted only a few times. The chain uses TRBV9 and TRBJ2-4; 9 positions agree with TRBD1. V shed 0 bases and J 7 bases; nucleotides not matched to a gene: 2. The germline V gene has CDR1 SGDLS and CDR2 YYNGEE. CDR3 length: 14 amino acids. CDR3 coding DNA: TGTGCCAGCAGCGTAGGAGGGACAGGGAACATTCAGTACTTC. Amino acid sequence: CASSVGGTGNIQYF.

The genes are TRBV21-1 and TRBJ1-1. TRBV21-1 is tagged as a pseudogene. The CDR3 sequence is 16 residues long. The CDR3 region has the DNA TGTGCCAGCAGCAAAGCCGTCGAGACACCGAACACTGAAGCTTTCTTT. Encoded protein: CASSKAVETPNTEAFF.

This clonotype showed up just a few times. This chain uses TRBV7-9 with TRBJ2-5, with D possibly being TRBD1 or TRBD2 (5 bases each). Germline-derived CDR1 and CDR2 are SEHNR and FQNEAQ (reference sequence). V lost 3 bases, J lost 3 bases, and 14 bases lay in between. The CDR3 spans 15 residues. This CDR3 reads CASSFPRGREETQYF. CDR3 nucleotides: TGTGCCAGCAGCTTTCCTAGGGGACGAGAAGAGACCCAGTACTTC.

This clonotype has a handful of counts. The chain couples TRBV5-1 to TRBJ2-1; 10 bases agree with TRBD1. After removal of 4 bases from V and 7 bases from J, the junction contained 2 bases not matched to a gene. The CDR3 consists of 13 residues. Germline lookup yields CDR1 SGHRS and CDR2 YFSETQ. CDR3 region: CASSTDRGNEQFF. The CDR3 bases are TGCGCCAGCAGCACGGACAGGGGGAATGAGCAGTTCTTC.

The chain employs TRBV20-1 and TRBJ2-1; D tentatively fits TRBD1 or TRBD2 (5 bases each). Germline V gene lookup returns CDR1 DFQATT and CDR2 SNEGSKA (reference sequence). Deletions cut 3 bases from V and 6 bases from J, with 9 bases between. The CDR3 sequence is 12 residues long. The CDR3 is CSASPGPNEQFF. CDR3 nucleotides: TGCAGTGCTAGTCCGGGACCCAATGAGCAGTTCTTC.

A note on this clonotype: Given the absence of the conserved phenylalanine or tryptophan at the CDR3 end, a read error is likely. The V gene is TRBV28, the J gene TRBJ2-7, with TRBD1 matching over 10 bases. CDR3 length: 14 amino acids. Trimming cost V 6 bases and J 2 bases; bases outside gene matches: 4. Germline CDR1 is MDHEN and CDR2 is SYDVKM. In DNA, the CDR3 is TGTGCCAGCAGACTCGGGACAGGGGCCTACGAGCAGTACATC. It yields the protein CASRLGTGAYEQYI.

The chain joins TRBV7-9 to TRBJ2-1, with D perhaps matching TRBD1 or TRBD2 (6 bases each). This CDR3 comprises 14 residues. The V end lost 7 bases, the J end lost 0 bases, and 10 bases lay between the germline ends. CDR1 and CDR2 (germline): SEHNR, FQNEAQ (reference sequence). CDR3 DNA sequence: TGTGCCAGCAAAGGGGGGTACTCCTACAATGAGCAGTTCTTC. This gives the protein CASKGGYSYNEQFF.

A single count supports this clonotype. One end of the junction is discordant with germline, which a read error may explain. This rearrangement joins TRBV6-5 to TRBJ2-1; the D gene is possibly TRBD1 (6 bases). The CDR3 consists of 13 residues. The germline gives CDR1 MNHEY, CDR2 SVGAGI. CDR3 loop: CASNRDGYNGQFF. DNA of the CDR3: TGTGCCAGCAACAGGGACGGATACAATGGGCAGTTCTTC.

The J gene is TRBJ1-1, the V gene TRBV4-2; no clear D gene. Germline V gene sequence: CDR1 LGHNA, CDR2 YNFKEQ. The CDR3 runs to 14 residues. V was clipped by 3 bases and J by 4 bases, with 12 bases between them. This chain's CDR3 is CASSHTLGFTEAFF. For the CDR3, the DNA is TGTGCCAGCAGCCATACCCTTGGCTTCACTGAAGCTTTCTTT.

This sequence joins TRBV29-1 and TRBJ1-2; 8 bases line up with TRBD1. The CDR3 runs to 16 residues. The V segment lost 4 bases and the J segment 0 bases; nucleotides outside the gene matches: 10. From germline, CDR1 is SQVTM and CDR2 ANQGSEA. In nucleotides, the CDR3 is TGCAGCGTTGCTTCAGGGGGCGCGACCCCTAACTATGGCTACACCTTC. Amino acids: CSVASGGATPNYGYTF. The whole variable domain, filled in from reference TRBV29-1 and TRBJ1-2, reads SAVISQKPSRDICQRGTSLTIQCQVDSQVTMMFWYRQQPGQSLTLIATANQGSEATYESGFVIDKFPISRPNLTFSTLTVSNMSPEDSSIYLCSVASGGATPNYGYTFGSGTRLTVV.

This clonotype showed up just once. A much larger clone lies one base from this, so it may be a read error. The chain links TRBV20-1 to TRBJ2-1; TRBD1 aligns across 10 bases. The CDR3 is 14 residues long. With V trimmed by 6 bases and J by 13 bases, 15 bases remained unmatched. Germline V CDR1 and CDR2: DFQATT, SNEGSKA (reference sequence). The CDR3 region has the DNA TGCAGTGCCTCCGGGACAGGGGAACAAGAGACCCAGTTCTTC. Translation gives CSASGTGEQETQFF.

This CDR3 reads CASSLLSTNTGELFF. As DNA, the CDR3 is TGTGCCAGCAGCCTCTTGTCGACGAACACCGGGGAGCTGTTTTTT. The rearrangement joins TRBV11-2 to TRBJ2-2; D not certain. Trimming stripped 5 bases from V and 0 bases from J, with 10 bases between. The CDR3 covers 15 residues. Germline CDR1 reads SGHAT; CDR2 reads FQNNGV.

The sample holds a few counts of this clonotype. The rearrangement joins TRBV19 to TRBJ2-1; D unresolved. The CDR3 is 16 amino acids. Germline CDR1 reads LNHDA; CDR2 reads SQIVND (reference sequence). V was trimmed by 0 bases and J by 3 bases, leaving 12 bases between them. The CDR3 nucleotides are TGTGCCAGTAGTATAGATCCTGGACCGGGCTACAATGAGCAGTTCTTC. It yields the protein CASSIDPGPGYNEQFF.

The CDR3 DNA reads TGTGCCAGCAGCTTAGGGGGGATGAACAATCAGCCCCAGCATTTT. Its protein product is CASSLGGMNNQPQHF. The V call is TRBV7-2, the J call TRBJ1-5, with TRBD1 as a possible D gene (5 bases). The germline gives CDR1 SGHTA, CDR2 FQGNSA. V lost 1 base and J lost 3, with 10 bases in between. This CDR3 region has 15 residues. Full variable domain (remainder filled in from reference TRBV7-2 and TRBJ1-5): GAGVSQSPSNKVTEKGKDVELRCDPISGHTALYWYRQSLGQGLEFLIYFQGNSAPDKSGLPSDRFSAERTGGSVSTLTIQRTQQEDSAVYLCASSLGGMNNQPQHFGDGTRLSIL.

This clonotype came up a few times. The chain employs TRBV20-1 and TRBJ2-1; tentative D call: TRBD1 (6 bases). Germline V CDR1 and CDR2: DFQATT, SNEGSKA (reference sequence). This CDR3 comprises 12 residues. Written as DNA, the CDR3 is TGCAGACCTGTTGGGGGCGGCAATGAGCAGTTCTTC. Encoded protein: CRPVGGGNEQFF.

Points on this clonotype: The junction shows a germline mismatch at one end, possibly a read error. The chain joins TRBV2 to TRBJ1-5, with TRBD1 as a possible D gene (6 bases). This CDR3 has 16 residues. Germline loops: CDR1 SNHLY, CDR2 FYNNEI. CDR3 amino acids: CANSTDQGGSNQPQHF. The DNA of the CDR3 is TGTGCCAACAGTACCGACCAAGGGGGGAGCAATCAGCCCCAGCATTTT.

This sequence joins TRBV20-1 and TRBJ2-7; D is uncertain. Germline lookup yields CDR1 DFQATT and CDR2 SNEGSKA (reference sequence). The CDR3 is 14 amino acids. V was clipped by 5 bases and J by 2 bases, with 16 bases between them. For the CDR3, the DNA is TGCAGTGCTCCAATCCCGGGCCCACCCTACGAGCAGTACTTC. Translated, it gives CSAPIPGPPYEQYF.

This chain uses TRBV12-3 or TRBV12-4 with TRBJ2-1, with TRBD1 as a possible D gene (6 bases). The assigned J gene may be wrong: the sequence end matches TRBJ2-7 better. The CDR3 is 15 amino acids. CDR3: CASSTGLPAYNEQYF. The CDR3 DNA is TGTGCCAGCAGTACAGGGTTACCGGCCTACAATGAGCAGTACTTC.

This clonotype was counted only a few times. The rearrangement uses TRBV5-6 and TRBJ1-1; D uncertain. V was shortened by 1 base and J by 7 bases, with 8 bases between the two germline ends. Germline CDR1 and CDR2: SGHDT and YYEEEE. The CDR3 length is 12 residues. CDR3 loop: CASSLRLGEAFF. CDR3 sequence (DNA): TGTGCCAGCAGCTTGAGGTTGGGTGAAGCTTTCTTT.

Many counts were recorded for this clonotype. The chain links TRBV5-5 to TRBJ2-5; D call uncertain. CDR1 and CDR2 (germline): SGHKS, YYEKEE (reference sequence). Between the trimmed V and J ends, which lost 2 bases and 1 base, there was a span of 9 bases. CDR3 length equals 14 residues. The CDR3 coding sequence is TGTGCCAGCAGCTTAGGCGCAGCCCAAGAGACCCAGTACTTC. Translation gives CASSLGAAQETQYF.

The rearrangement joins TRBV20-1 to TRBJ2-3, with TRBD2 matching over 7 bases. V shed 5 bases, J shed 2 bases, and the junction held 7 bases outside the gene matches. The CDR3 covers 14 residues. CDR1 is DFQATT and CDR2 is SNEGSKA in the germline V gene (reference sequence). CDR3 protein: CSASPGGYTDTQYF. Written as DNA, the CDR3 is TGCAGTGCTTCGCCCGGGGGGTACACAGATACGCAGTATTTT.

A few counts support this clonotype. J is TRBJ1-6 and V is TRBV2; D is perhaps TRBD1 (5 bases). Germline loops: CDR1 SNHLY, CDR2 FYNNEI. Trimming removed 5 bases at V and 0 bases at J, with 11 bases between. The CDR3 sequence is 16 residues long. As DNA, the CDR3 is TGTGCCAGCAGTCGGGACCTGAGCTCCTATAATTCACCCCTCCACTTT. It codes for CASSRDLSSYNSPLHF.

J is TRBJ2-7 and V is TRBV28, with 10 positions matching TRBD1. This CDR3 comprises 13 residues. J gave up 9 bases and V 4 bases, and 6 bases lay outside the gene matches. Germline V gene data show CDR1 as MDHEN and CDR2 as SYDVKM. The CDR3 loop is CASSSPDRGRQYF. In DNA form, the CDR3 reads TGTGCCAGCAGTTCCCCGGACAGGGGGAGGCAGTACTTC. The whole variable domain, filled in from reference TRBV28 and TRBJ2-7, reads DVKVTQSSRYLVKRTGEKVFLECVQDMDHENMFWYRQDPGLGLRLIYFSYDVKMKEKGDIPEGYSVSREKKERFSLILESASTNQTSMYLCASSSPDRGRQYFGPGTRLTVT.

This clonotype showed up just a few times. This sequence may be a read error, since a much larger clone differs from it by one base. The V gene is TRBV4-3, the J gene TRBJ2-5; D gene uncertain. The V gene lost 6 bases and the J gene lost 11 bases, with 19 bases spanning the gap. The CDR3 sequence is 13 residues long. Per the germline V gene, CDR1 is LGHNA and CDR2 is YSLEER. CDR3 in amino acids: CASRGLKGNEQYF. The CDR3, as DNA: TGCGCCAGCAGGGGTTTAAAGGGCAATGAGCAGTACTTC.